Sequencing of this TCR beta chain was carried out in a study of cytomegalovirus exposure and HLA in healthy donors. The V end lost 4 bases, the J end lost 9 bases, and 16 bases lay between the germline ends. Germline V lookup: CDR1 SGHRS, CDR2 YFSETQ. The CDR3 consists of 13 residues. Both 60 Vbeta primers and 13 Jbeta primers went into the PCR. Produced via immunoSEQ multiplex PCR; TCRdb's table is partial and in-frame only. Found here are roughly 110,000 clones, less than 85% of them singletons; the top ten hold 3% to 4.5%. The sequence came from a man aged 60 to 75 in good health and CMV-seronegative. The chain employs TRBV5-1 and TRBJ2-5, with D perhaps matching TRBD1 (6 bases). The sequenced material came from PBMCs. CDR3 DNA sequence: TGCGCCAGCAGCCTTAGGGGGTTGAAGGCCCAGTACTTC. This codes for CASSLRGLKAQYF.